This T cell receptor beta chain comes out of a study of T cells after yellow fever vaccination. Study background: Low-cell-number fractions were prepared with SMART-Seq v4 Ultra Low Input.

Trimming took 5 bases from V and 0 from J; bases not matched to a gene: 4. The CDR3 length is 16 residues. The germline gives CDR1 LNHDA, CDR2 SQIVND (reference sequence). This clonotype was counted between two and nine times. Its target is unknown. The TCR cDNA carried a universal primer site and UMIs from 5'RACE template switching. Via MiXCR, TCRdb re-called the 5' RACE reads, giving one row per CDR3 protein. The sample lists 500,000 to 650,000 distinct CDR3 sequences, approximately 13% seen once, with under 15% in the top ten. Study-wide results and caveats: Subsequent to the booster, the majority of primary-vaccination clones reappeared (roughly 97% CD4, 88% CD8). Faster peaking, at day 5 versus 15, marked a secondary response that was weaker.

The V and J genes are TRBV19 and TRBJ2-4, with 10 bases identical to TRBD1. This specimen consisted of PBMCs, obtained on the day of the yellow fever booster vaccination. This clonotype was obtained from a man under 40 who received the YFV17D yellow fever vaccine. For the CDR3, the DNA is TGTGCCAGTAGTCCCGGGACAGGGGTAGCCAAAAACATTCAGTACTTC. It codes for CASSPGTGVAKNIQYF.